The T cell receptor beta chain described here comes from a study of cytotoxic CD8 clonotypes in ibrutinib-treated CLL. Study-level information: Response samples were taken after a median about twelve months of treatment, range 6 to 36. Mean yields were roughly 240,000 productive templates and 90,000 or so productive rearrangements per sample. Study-wide results and limits: Clonality, elevated at ibrutinib response, dropped back toward baseline at progression. Samples were collected at differing times from sustained-remission and progressing patients.

Germline V gene data show CDR1 as WNHNN and CDR2 as SYGVQD (reference sequence). The CDR3 consists of 13 residues. With 6 bases removed from V and 1 base from J, the gap between germline ends came to 10 bases. Profiled with immunoSEQ multiplex PCR; TCRdb holds only in-frame clones, not every one. In the table there are roughly 97,000 clones, 60% to 80% of which are singletons. Comment on this clone: Its antigen remains unknown.

Specimen: PBMCs, collected after 12 months of ibrutinib treatment. The chain combines TRBV10-1 with TRBJ2-7; D is ambiguous. The receptor's source is a human donor with chronic lymphocytic leukemia. DNA of the CDR3: TGCGCCAGCAGCCGGATCGGGTCCTACGAGCAGTACTTC. This codes for CASSRIGSYEQYF.